Shown below are 22 T cell receptor beta chains from a single sample sequenced in a study of glioma-infiltrating T cells. The iRepertoire nested amplicon-rescue multiplex PCR amplified TCR alpha and beta CDR3s from RNA. TCRdb recomputed calls from the multiplex PCR reads with MiXCR, one row per CDR3 protein. The sample has approximately 140,000 distinct CDR3 sequences, about 25% seen once. The sequenced sample consisted of glioma tissue, nonneoplastic brain tissue, or PBMCs (not recorded which). Receptors were obtained from a human donor with low-grade glioma or glioblastoma, undergoing nonglioma brain surgery, or in good health (not recorded which).

At least ten counts were recorded for this clonotype. This chain links TRBV6-6 with TRBJ2-1, with TRBD2 matching 7 bases. The length of the CDR3 is 15 residues. V shed 2 bases and J 6 bases; nucleotides not matched to a gene: 7. The germline gives CDR1 MNHNY, CDR2 SVGAGI (reference sequence). The CDR3: CASSYRGDAGNEQFF. CDR3 sequence (DNA): TGTGCCAGCAGTTACCGGGGGGATGCTGGCAATGAGCAGTTCTTC.

This clonotype was recorded a few times. The V gene is TRBV2, the J gene TRBJ2-7; D is possibly TRBD1 or TRBD2 (5 bases each). The CDR3 is 13 amino acids. From germline, CDR1 is SNHLY and CDR2 FYNNEI. Trimming removed 4 bases from V and 8 bases from J, with 15 bases in between. As DNA, the CDR3 is TGTGCCAGCAGTGGGGGACCGGAAACTCAGCAGTACGTC. Amino acid sequence: CASSGGPETQQYV.

This clonotype was detected many times. The J gene is TRBJ1-1, the V gene TRBV27; D perhaps matches TRBD1 (5 bases). Germline V gives CDR1 MNHEY, CDR2 SMNVEV (reference sequence). This CDR3 is built from 13 residues. V shed 6 bases and J shed 4 bases, with 12 bases lying between them. The CDR3 DNA is TGTGCCAGCAGAAGGACATACGGCACTGAAGCTTTCTTT. Residues: CASRRTYGTEAFF.

This clonotype has only a few counts. The chain is built from TRBV24-1 and TRBJ2-3; TRBD1 agrees at 9 bases. The CDR3 sequence is 15 residues long. Unmatched junction bases numbered 4, after V lost 5 bases and J lost 2 bases. The germline gives CDR1 KGHDR, CDR2 SFDVKD. The CDR3 nucleotides are TGTGCCACCAGTGGACAGGGGGAATACACAGATACGCAGTATTTT. Translation gives CATSGQGEYTDTQYF.

This clonotype was detected only a few times. V is TRBV12-3 or TRBV12-4 and J is TRBJ2-5; D remains unclear. The CDR3 consists of 13 residues. The V end was cut by 5 bases, the J end by 5 bases, with 12 bases between. CDR3 sequence reads: CASSRVLRETQYF. DNA for the CDR3: TGTGCCAGCAGTCGGGTCCTACGGGAGACCCAGTACTTC.

This clonotype has more than one count but fewer than ten. The chain has TRBV7-2 and TRBJ2-1, with 12 bases that match TRBD2. The germline gives CDR1 SGHTA, CDR2 FQGNSA. This CDR3 region has 18 residues. The V and J ends lost 0 bases and 7 bases, in that order; junction bases with no gene match: 10. The CDR3 spells CASSLAGTSGYKRNEQFF. CDR3 DNA sequence: TGTGCCAGCAGCTTAGCGGGGACTAGCGGGTATAAGCGTAATGAGCAGTTCTTC.

In its sample, this clonotype was seen a few times. The gene calls are TRBV28 and TRBJ2-7; 8 nucleotides agree with TRBD2. Germline CDR1 reads MDHEN; CDR2 reads SYDVKM. This CDR3 has 14 residues. Unmatched junction bases numbered 6, after V lost 5 bases and J lost 3 bases. The DNA for the CDR3 is TGTGCCAGCAGTGGCTTAGCGGGAAACTACGAGCAGTACGTC. It codes for CASSGLAGNYEQYV.

This clonotype was observed a handful of times. J is TRBJ1-2 and V is TRBV28, with a possible D match to TRBD1 (5 bases). Trimming stripped 3 bases from V and 7 bases from J, with 12 bases between. Germline CDR1 is MDHEN and CDR2 is SYDVKM. The CDR3 is 13 amino acids. CDR3 DNA: TGTGCCAGCAGTTTTGCAGGGTTGGTTGGCTACACCTTC. Translation gives CASSFAGLVGYTF.

The chain links TRBV10-2 to TRBJ2-3; the D is unclear. The V gene lost 8 bases and the J gene lost 6 bases, with 3 bases spanning the gap. The CDR3 loop spans 9 amino acids. Germline V CDR1 and CDR2: WSHSY, SAAADI. As DNA, the CDR3 is TGCGCCAGCGGGGATACGCAGTATTTT. Residues: CASGDTQYF.

In its sample, this clonotype was seen many times. V usage is TRBV27 and J usage is TRBJ2-5; perhaps D is TRBD1 or TRBD2 (5 bases each). CDR1 is MNHEY and CDR2 is SMNVEV in the germline V gene (reference sequence). The CDR3 runs to 12 residues. V lost 3 bases and J 7 bases, leaving 9 bases between the germline ends. The DNA of the CDR3 is TGTGCCAGCAGTTTCCCGAGGGGGACCCAGTACTTC. This translates into CASSFPRGTQYF.

With respect to this clonotype: One base away lies a much larger clone, so this may be a sequencing read error. The CDR3 sequence: CASSSDRGDNSPLHF. The CDR3 coding sequence is TGTGCCAGCAGTTCCGACAGGGGAGATAATTCACCCCTCCACTTT. The chain carries TRBV28 and TRBJ1-6, with 8 bases matching TRBD1. Germline CDR1 and CDR2: MDHEN and SYDVKM. The CDR3 sequence is 15 residues long. Losses at the gene ends were 4 bases for V and 5 bases for J; bases not matched to a gene: 4.

As to this clonotype: A much larger clone differs by one base, so this may be a read error. The CDR3 spells CASSYGLRGISTDTQYF. The DNA for the CDR3 is TGTGCCAGCAGTTACGGGTTGCGGGGGATTAGCACAGATACGCAGTATTTT. The gene calls are TRBV6-5 and TRBJ2-3; TRBD2 agrees at 7 bases. V lost 2 bases, J lost 0 bases, and 8 bases stayed unmatched. The CDR3 loop spans 17 amino acids. Germline lookup yields CDR1 MNHEY and CDR2 SVGAGI.

The chain carries TRBV24-1 and TRBJ1-2, with 8 positions matching TRBD1. The CDR3 extends over 14 amino acids. V was pared by 2 bases and J by 7 bases, with 5 bases of the junction left unmatched. Germline values: CDR1 KGHDR, CDR2 SFDVKD. In DNA form, the CDR3 reads TGTGCCACCAGTGATTCGGACAGGGAGGGTGGCTACACCTTC. Its translation: CATSDSDREGGYTF.

The chain uses TRBV29-1 and TRBJ1-1; TRBD1 agrees at 7 bases. V lost 1 base to trimming and J lost 4 bases; unmatched junction nucleotides: 12. Looked up from germline, CDR1 is SQVTM and CDR2 is ANQGSEA. The CDR3 runs 16 residues. This CDR3 reads CSVEVGYRGPGTEAFF. In DNA form, the CDR3 reads TGCAGCGTTGAAGTCGGATACAGGGGACCGGGCACTGAAGCTTTCTTT.

The chain combines TRBV20-1 with TRBJ1-6; TRBD1 matches at 7 bases. V dropped 0 bases and J dropped 10; count of bases not matched to a gene: 12. CDR1 DFQATT and CDR2 SNEGSKA come from the germline V gene (reference sequence). This CDR3 has 16 residues. CDR3 sequence (DNA): TGCAGTGCTAGAGACTCCGACAGGGTCGGTGAGTCACCCCTCCACTTT. Its translation is CSARDSDRVGESPLHF.

This clonotype was seen a handful of times. The chain has TRBV11-3 and TRBJ1-1; a possible D gene is TRBD1 (6 bases). V shed 6 bases and J shed 1 base, with 12 bases lying between them. This CDR3 contains 14 residues. The germline gives CDR1 SGHNT, CDR2 YENEEA. The CDR3 loop reads CASRSGTQNTEAFF. CDR3 nucleotide sequence: TGTGCCAGCAGGTCCGGGACACAGAACACTGAAGCTTTCTTT.

In this sample, this clonotype turned up a few times. The chain couples TRBV28 to TRBJ1-4, with TRBD1 as a possible D gene (5 bases). Trimming removed 5 bases at V and 3 bases at J, with 13 bases between. CDR1 and CDR2 from the germline V gene are MDHEN and SYDVKM. The CDR3 sequence is 15 residues long. CDR3 DNA sequence: TGTGCCAGCAGTCCTCCAGGGAGTGCTAATGAAAAACTGTTTTTT. This codes for CASSPPGSANEKLFF.

This clonotype showed up many times. The chain uses TRBV27 and TRBJ1-1; 9 nucleotides match TRBD1. The CDR3 covers 16 residues. Losses at the gene ends were 6 bases for V and 10 bases for J; bases not matched to a gene: 18. Germline V CDR1 and CDR2: MNHEY, SMNVEV (reference sequence). As DNA, the CDR3 is TGTGCCAGCAGCAAACAGGGGGCAGCACGCGCAGATGGAGCTTTCTTT. Encoded protein: CASSKQGAARADGAFF.

The V gene is TRBV19, the J gene TRBJ1-5; maybe TRBD1 (5 bases). The V end was cut by 8 bases, the J end by 3 bases, with 11 bases between. The V gene's germline CDR1 is LNHDA and CDR2 SQIVND (reference sequence). The CDR3 has 13 residues. CDR3: CASGDSYNQPQHF. CDR3 nucleotides: TGTGCCAGTGGAGACAGTTACAATCAGCCCCAGCATTTT.

The J gene is TRBJ1-2, the V gene TRBV20-1; TRBD1 aligns across 8 bases. The CDR3 runs 15 residues. CDR1 DFQATT and CDR2 SNEGSKA come from the germline V gene (reference sequence). V shed 5 bases and J 8 bases; nucleotides not matched to a gene: 16. The CDR3 nucleotides read TGCAGTGCTGTCCCTATACGGGGGACAGGCCGCGGCTACACCTTC. Residues: CSAVPIRGTGRGYTF.

This clonotype was recorded many times. The chain has TRBV7-2 and TRBJ2-4; maybe TRBD1 (5 bases). The CDR3 totals 11 residues. Per germline, CDR1 SGHTA and CDR2 FQGNSA. Trimming took off 1 base at V and 10 bases at J, with 5 bases between the two ends. The CDR3 DNA is TGTGCCAGCAGCTTAGGACAGATTCAGTACTTC. This sequence encodes CASSLGQIQYF.

Many counts were recorded for this clonotype. The rearrangement links TRBV28 to TRBJ1-5; 10 bases line up with TRBD1. Germline CDR1 and CDR2: MDHEN and SYDVKM. Trimming at V came to 6 bases and at J to 4 bases, leaving 9 bases not matched to a gene. The CDR3 sequence is 16 residues long. CDR3 region: CASRRRGTGDNQPQHF. The DNA of the CDR3 is TGTGCCAGCAGGAGGCGCGGGACAGGGGATAATCAGCCCCAGCATTTT.